Listed below are T cell receptor beta chains from one sample, sequenced in a study of CD8 T cells in ankylosing spondylitis. A single record per CDR3 protein comes from TCRdb applying MiXCR to the 5' RACE reads. The sample has fewer than 350,000 distinct CDR3 sequences, 9.5% to 13% seen once. Input material: blood, either unsorted or a sorted T cell fraction (not recorded which). These receptor sequences come from a female donor with ankylosing spondylitis or in good health (not recorded which). Each CDR3 is given with its conserved first and last residue. The order of the fields is clone size, V gene, CDR3 length, J gene, D gene, CDR3 DNA, CDR3 protein. A D gene is named only where the DNA matches it firmly. Clone size appears in some rows only: once, few, many, or a class for an expanded clone.

size: NA; V: TRBV14; length: 15; J: TRBJ2-5; D: NA; DNA: TGTGCCAGCAGCCAAGATGGGAGGGGGCAAGAGACCCAGTACTTC; CDR3: CASSQDGRGQETQYF
size: NA; V: TRBV9; length: 17; J: TRBJ2-3; D: NA; DNA: TGTGCCAGCAGCGACGGCCAGGCGAACCCGATTACAGATACGCAGTATTTT; CDR3: CASSDGQANPITDTQYF
size: many; V: TRBV20-1; length: 14; J: TRBJ2-7; D: NA; DNA: TGCAGTGCTAGGGCCCGGGGTTTGGCCTACGAGCAGTACTTC; CDR3: CSARARGLAYEQYF
size: many; V: TRBV10-3; length: 13; J: TRBJ1-1; D: NA; DNA: TGTGCCATCGACGGGGGGATATACACTGAAGCTTTCTTT; CDR3: CAIDGGIYTEAFF
size: many; V: TRBV3-1; length: 12; J: TRBJ2-2; D: NA; DNA: TGTGCCAGCAGCCAAGGATCCGGGGAGCTGTTTTTT; CDR3: CASSQGSGELFF
size: many; V: TRBV7-9; length: 17; J: TRBJ2-7; D: NA; DNA: TGTGCCAGCAGCATTTTCCCGGGACCGAGGAGCTCCTACGAGCAGTACTTC; CDR3: CASSIFPGPRSSYEQYF
size: many; V: TRBV27; length: 15; J: TRBJ1-5; D: NA; DNA: TGTGCCAGCAGTGCCCGGGGGCGGAGCAATCAGCCCCAGCATTTT; CDR3: CASSARGRSNQPQHF
size: many; V: TRBV5-1; length: 14; J: TRBJ2-7; D: NA; DNA: TGCGCCAGCAGCTCGGGACGATTATACTACGAGCAGTACTTC; CDR3: CASSSGRLYYEQYF
size: NA; V: TRBV15; length: 15; J: TRBJ2-1; D: NA; DNA: TGTGCCACCAGCAGAGATGGGCAACCCTCAGCTGAGCAGTTCTTC; CDR3: CATSRDGQPSAEQFF
size: many; V: TRBV27; length: 16; J: TRBJ2-1; D: TRBD1; DNA: TGTGCCAGCAGTTCGATGACCGGGACAGGGAACAATGAGCAGTTCTTC; CDR3: CASSSMTGTGNNEQFF
size: many; V: TRBV28; length: 14; J: TRBJ2-7; D: NA; DNA: TGTGCCAGCAGTTTAACAGGGACGCGCTACGAGCAGTACTTC; CDR3: CASSLTGTRYEQYF
size: NA; V: TRBV9; length: 11; J: TRBJ2-5; D: NA; DNA: TGTGCCAGCTGTACACAAGAGACCCAGTACTTC; CDR3: CASCTQETQYF
size: few; V: TRBV11-2; length: 15; J: TRBJ2-3; D: TRBD2; DNA: TGTGCCAGTCATAGCGGGAGGGTTGTGAAGATGTCGCAGTATTTT; CDR3: CASHSGRVVKMSQYF
size: NA; V: TRBV18; length: 15; J: TRBJ1-3; D: NA; DNA: TGTGCCAGCTCACCACTGGACAGCTCTGGAAACACCATATATTTT; CDR3: CASSPLDSSGNTIYF
size: many; V: TRBV11-2; length: 15; J: TRBJ1-1; D: NA; DNA: TGTGCCAGCAGCTCAACCACACACAGGGAGACTGAAGCTTTCTTT; CDR3: CASSSTTHRETEAFF
size: many; V: TRBV7-9; length: 14; J: TRBJ2-7; D: TRBD1; DNA: TGTGCCAGCACTTTGGTGGGACAGAGCTACGAGCAGTACTTC; CDR3: CASTLVGQSYEQYF
size: many; V: TRBV9; length: 15; J: TRBJ1-4; D: TRBD1; DNA: TGTGCCAGCAGCGTATTTTCGACAGGGAATGAAAAACTGTTTTTT; CDR3: CASSVFSTGNEKLFF
size: many; V: TRBV18; length: 13; J: TRBJ2-5; D: NA; DNA: TGTGCCAGCTCACCACCCGGGGAAGAGACCCAGTACTTC; CDR3: CASSPPGEETQYF
size: many; V: TRBV5-1; length: 15; J: TRBJ2-5; D: NA; DNA: TGCGCCAGCAGCTTGGCCGGAAGGTACCAAGAGACCCAGTACTTC; CDR3: CASSLAGRYQETQYF
size: many; V: TRBV20-1; length: 13; J: TRBJ1-2; D: NA; DNA: TGCAGTGCCCGACGGGACATGAAGGGAGGCTACACCTTC; CDR3: CSARRDMKGGYTF
size: many; V: TRBV28; length: 14; J: TRBJ2-4; D: TRBD2; DNA: TGTGCCAGCACCCTAGCGGGAGCCAAAAACATTCAGTACTTC; CDR3: CASTLAGAKNIQYF
size: NA; V: TRBV20-1; length: 15; J: TRBJ2-1; D: NA; DNA: TGCAGTGCTAGTGGGGGGCAGGGGTCCTACAATGAGCAGTTCTTC; CDR3: CSASGGQGSYNEQFF
size: many; V: TRBV10-3; length: 13; J: TRBJ1-1; D: NA; DNA: TGTGCCATCAGTGAAGCACTGAACACTGAAGCTTTCTTT; CDR3: CAISEALNTEAFF
size: NA; V: TRBV20-1; length: 16; J: TRBJ2-1; D: TRBD2; DNA: TGCAGTGCTAGATCCGCGGCTAGCGGGGGACACAATGAGCAGTTCTTC; CDR3: CSARSAASGGHNEQFF
size: many; V: TRBV7-2; length: 15; J: TRBJ1-5; D: TRBD1; DNA: TGTGCCAGCAGCTCCGGACAGGGGAGCAATCAGCCCCAGCATTTT; CDR3: CASSSGQGSNQPQHF